This TCR beta chain comes out of a study of a mutant IDH1 vaccine in newly diagnosed glioma (dated by TCRdb to about 2021). About the investigation overall: Eight vaccinations were administered to patients in weeks 1, 3, 5, 7, 11, 15, 19 and 23, corresponding to visits V03 through V10. Vaccination began 4-6 weeks after radiotherapy alone, or alongside temozolomide cycles in the chemotherapy-containing groups. Of the roughly 34 treated patients, approximately 62% were male and around 40% were female, and the mean age was approximately 40 years. Before enrollment, most patients had been given radiochemotherapy with temozolomide as standard therapy, while the rest had received either radiotherapy alone or temozolomide alone. Peripheral blood was drawn at six visits: V03 (baseline), V05, V07, V10, V12 and V13. For exploratory analyses, about 25 treated patients had longitudinal TCRB deep sequencing done wherever samples were available. Broad study findings and their caveats: According to the authors, sample limitations meant that analyses of patient blood samples could not be reproduced. Immune responses induced by the vaccine were seen in roughly 92% of patients across multiple MHC alleles. Changes in the top peripheral T cell clonotypes picked up by TCRB sequencing did not appear to be linked to pseudoprogression. Selection of PBMC samples for TCRB deep sequencing was based on availability.

This specimen's time point label, per the study, means: week 5, during vaccination. Every vaccine dose consisted of 300 ug of a 20-mer mutant IDH1 peptide in Montanide, administered subcutaneously together with topical imiquimod. The donors had newly diagnosed IDH1-mutant astrocytomas of WHO grade 3 or 4 that showed loss of nuclear ATRX. The samples were drawn from NOA16, a multicentre, single-arm, open-label phase I trial in Germany that tested a mutant IDH1 peptide vaccine in humans for the first time. Genomic DNA for TCRB sequencing was extracted from EDTA blood using the DNeasy Blood and Tissue Kit. Comment on this clone: Its antigen is currently not known. No quality values exist for individual bases; no much larger clone is one base distant.

Libraries were built with the immunoSEQ multiplex PCR assay. Following the manufacturer's protocol, the hsTCRB Kit was used to amplify rearranged TCR beta chain sequences. TCRB libraries were sequenced on an Illumina MiSeq. The paper's processing steps were these. The kit vendor's proprietary platform handled demultiplexing, trimming and gene mapping. Here the immuneACCESS table is served through TCRdb, limited to in-frame sequences with V and J called. Missing clones are a known gap in these copies; in checked studies unresolved V genes cover under half, and the rest lacks a known reason. The V and J calls and clone size are taken from that table; D and trimming were inferred from the DNA. Recorded for this sample are tens of thousands of clones; around 90% of them occurred a single time. About 0.61% of the sample lies in the top ten. Measured from the cysteine to the phenylalanine, the CDR3 is 12 residues long. CDR3 DNA is the only sequence kept; it has 36 bases, read in frame from the first base. V is trimmed back by 5 bases and J by 3 bases, and the junction contains 2 bases that no gene match accounts for. The germline V gene gives CDR1 as SQVTM and CDR2 as ANQGSEA.

The TCR comes from a woman in her 50s with glioma. Material: PBMCs, obtained from a glioma patient whose treatment included an IDH1 peptide vaccine. This sequence uses TRBV29-1 and TRBJ2-7, and 9 junctional nucleotides match TRBD1. The CDR3 protein is CSVLGQGYEQYF. The DNA sequence is TGCAGCGTTCTGGGACAGGGCTACGAGCAGTACTTC.